The rows below give T cell receptor beta chains drawn from one sample of a study of T cells in Graves' hyperthyroidism and ophthalmopathy. MiXCR, run by TCRdb on the multiplex PCR reads, gives a single entry per CDR3 protein. The sample lists 450,000 to 600,000 distinct CDR3 sequences, approximately 20% occurring once. The sample consisted of blood. These TCRs come from a man in his forties with Graves' ophthalmopathy. Both conserved end residues are part of each CDR3. Rows may omit the clone size; those that give it use once, few, many or a size class.

clone size	V gene	J gene	CDR3 protein
NA	TRBV7-8	TRBJ1-5	CASSSMGTAQGPQHF
NA	TRBV7-2	TRBJ2-1	CASSQDPEPSSYNEQFF
many	TRBV30	TRBJ2-1	CAWSRRGSGEQFF
once	TRBV4-1	TRBJ1-1	CASSQESGVNTEAFF
few	TRBV12-3/TRBV12-4	TRBJ2-1	CASSLGSPSNEQFF
few	TRBV27	TRBJ1-4	CASSLYPGAGGEKLFF
NA	TRBV12-3/TRBV12-4	TRBJ2-4	CASSQRGASGGDIQYF
many	TRBV2	TRBJ2-5	CASSRDRRETQYF
NA	TRBV10-3	TRBJ1-2	CAIRGGLGYTF
many	TRBV30	TRBJ2-7	CAWSVGTMSSYEQYF
many	TRBV7-9	TRBJ2-5	CASSYPGLLQETQYF
many	TRBV6-6	TRBJ1-2	CASSYGRVNGYTF
few	TRBV12-3/TRBV12-4	TRBJ1-4	CASSGEKLFF
NA	TRBV15	TRBJ2-1	CATSRGRGVYNEQFF
few	TRBV12-3/TRBV12-4	TRBJ2-6	CASSLASPGVGANVLTF
NA	TRBV18	TRBJ2-7	CASSPTGRSYEQYF
many	TRBV12-3/TRBV12-4	TRBJ2-2	CASSLKGSGELFF
NA	TRBV6-5	TRBJ1-1	CASSYSSQGLNTEAFF
NA	TRBV7-3	TRBJ1-1	CASSLRGTGTEAFF
many	TRBV13	TRBJ2-7	CASSLRSGRTPYEQYF
NA	TRBV11-2	TRBJ1-4	CASSLRGQVGEKLFF
NA	TRBV6-1	TRBJ1-1	CASRARDMTNPAFF
NA	TRBV20-1	TRBJ2-1	CSARDLSGAPYNEQFF
NA	TRBV5-1	TRBJ2-7	CASSFSPYEQYF
NA	TRBV20-1	TRBJ2-7	CSASGTSGGPYEQYF
few	TRBV11-3	TRBJ1-2	CASSFGTGDNYGYTF
NA	TRBV10-2	TRBJ1-2	CASSEAGRGYGYTF
NA	TRBV29-1	TRBJ1-2	CSVENRGRDGYTF
NA	TRBV20-1	TRBJ2-1	CSASLAGGNNEQFF
many	TRBV11-2	TRBJ2-3	CASSLTVRAGRGVDTQYF
few	TRBV3-1	TRBJ1-6	CASSQGQGSNSPLHF
many	TRBV2	TRBJ2-1	CASTMWTSGINEQFF
many	TRBV5-1	TRBJ2-3	CASSLEVTAIGDTQYF
NA	TRBV7-3	TRBJ1-1	CASSSTTNTEAFF
many	TRBV7-2	TRBJ2-3	CASSLSGEGTQYF
many	TRBV7-2	TRBJ2-1	CASSLYGAGLYNEQFF
many	TRBV27	TRBJ2-5	CASSSYSTEETQYF
NA	TRBV5-5	TRBJ2-1	CASSWARGEHNEQFF
NA	TRBV5-1	TRBJ2-1	CASSLPSGSYNEQFF
NA	TRBV6-1	TRBJ2-7	CASSETQGAGYEQYF
NA	TRBV7-9	TRBJ1-3	CASSSGTLENTIYF
many	TRBV27	TRBJ1-1	CASSLRPSPQGTNTEAFF
many	TRBV6-1	TRBJ2-7	CASSYLGVTDSYEQYF
NA	TRBV29-1	TRBJ2-7	CSVPGAGAGEQYF
many	TRBV12-3/TRBV12-4	TRBJ2-7	CASSFGTGAYEQYF